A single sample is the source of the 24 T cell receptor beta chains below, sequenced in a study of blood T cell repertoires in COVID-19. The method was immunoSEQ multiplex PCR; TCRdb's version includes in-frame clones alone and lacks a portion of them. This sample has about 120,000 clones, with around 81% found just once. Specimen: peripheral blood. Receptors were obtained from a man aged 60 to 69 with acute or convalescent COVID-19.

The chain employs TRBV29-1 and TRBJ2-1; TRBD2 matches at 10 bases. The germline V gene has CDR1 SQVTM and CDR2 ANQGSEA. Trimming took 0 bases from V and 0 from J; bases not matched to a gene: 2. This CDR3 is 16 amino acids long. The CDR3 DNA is TGCAGCGTTGAAGAGGCTAGCGGGAGCTCCTACAATGAGCAGTTCTTC. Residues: CSVEEASGSSYNEQFF.

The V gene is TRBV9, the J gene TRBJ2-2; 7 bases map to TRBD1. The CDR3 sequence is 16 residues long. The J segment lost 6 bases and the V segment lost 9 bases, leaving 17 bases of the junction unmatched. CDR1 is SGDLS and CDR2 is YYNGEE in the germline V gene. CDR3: CATGPTSTGSAGELFF. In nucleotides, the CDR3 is TGTGCCACAGGACCAACTTCGACAGGGTCGGCCGGGGAGCTGTTTTTT.

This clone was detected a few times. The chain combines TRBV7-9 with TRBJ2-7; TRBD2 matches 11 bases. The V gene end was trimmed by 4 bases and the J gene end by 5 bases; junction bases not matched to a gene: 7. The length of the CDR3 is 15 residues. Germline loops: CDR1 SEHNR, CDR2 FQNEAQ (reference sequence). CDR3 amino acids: CASSSIGTSGDEQYF. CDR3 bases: TGTGCCAGCAGCTCCATTGGGACTAGCGGAGACGAGCAGTACTTC. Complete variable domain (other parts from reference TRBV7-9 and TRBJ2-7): DTGVSQNPRHKITKRGQNVTFRCDPISEHNRLYWYRQTLGQGPEFLTYFQNEAQLEKSRLLSDRFSAERPKGSFSTLEIQRTEQGDSAMYLCASSSIGTSGDEQYFGPGTRLTVT.

CDR3 DNA sequence: TGTGCCAGCAGCCTGGGGGAGGCGGCCAGACGAGGGGCGCAGTATTTT. Translating gives CASSLGEAARRGAQYF. V usage is TRBV7-9 and J usage is TRBJ2-3; D possibly corresponds to TRBD2 (6 bases). The germline V and J ends were trimmed by 5 bases and 10 bases, with 25 bases remaining between them. Germline loops: CDR1 SEHNR, CDR2 FQNEAQ (reference sequence). CDR3 length: 16 amino acids.

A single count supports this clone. The CDR3 reads CASSSVRTGWNQPQHF. The CDR3 nucleotides are TGTGCCAGCAGCTCAGTTAGGACGGGGTGGAATCAGCCCCAGCATTTT. V gene TRBV28 combines with J gene TRBJ1-5; D ambiguous. The CDR3 has 16 residues. CDR1 and CDR2 (germline): MDHEN, SYDVKM. V was shortened by 6 bases and J by 4 bases, with 19 bases between the two germline ends.

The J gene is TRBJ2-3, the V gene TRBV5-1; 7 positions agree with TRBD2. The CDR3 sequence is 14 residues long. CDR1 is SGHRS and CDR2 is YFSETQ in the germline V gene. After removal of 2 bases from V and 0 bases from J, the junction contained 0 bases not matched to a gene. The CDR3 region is CASSLAGSTDTQYF. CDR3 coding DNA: TGCGCCAGCAGCTTAGCGGGGAGCACAGATACGCAGTATTTT.

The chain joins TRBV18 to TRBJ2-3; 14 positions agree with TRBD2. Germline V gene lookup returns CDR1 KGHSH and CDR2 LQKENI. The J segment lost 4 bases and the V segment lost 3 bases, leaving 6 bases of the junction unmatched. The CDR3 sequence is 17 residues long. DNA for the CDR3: TGTGCCAGCTCACCGGGGACTAGCGGGAGAAGGTCAGATACGCAGTATTTT. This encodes CASSPGTSGRRSDTQYF.

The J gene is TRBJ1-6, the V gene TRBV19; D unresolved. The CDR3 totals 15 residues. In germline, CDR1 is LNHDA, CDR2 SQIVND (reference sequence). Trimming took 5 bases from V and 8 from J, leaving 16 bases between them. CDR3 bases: TGTGCCAGTAGTCTCTATGCCGGGGATGATTCACCCCTCCACTTT. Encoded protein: CASSLYAGDDSPLHF.

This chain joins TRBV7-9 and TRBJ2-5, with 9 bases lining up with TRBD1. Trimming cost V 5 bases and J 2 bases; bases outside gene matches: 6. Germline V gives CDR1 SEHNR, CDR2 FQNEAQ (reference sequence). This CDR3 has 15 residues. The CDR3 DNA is TGTGCCAGCAGCCGGGCCGGGACAGGGCAAGAGACCCAGTACTTC. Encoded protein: CASSRAGTGQETQYF.

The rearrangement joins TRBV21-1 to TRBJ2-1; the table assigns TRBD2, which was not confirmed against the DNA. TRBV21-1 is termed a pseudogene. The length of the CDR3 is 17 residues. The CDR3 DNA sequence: TGTGCCAGCCTCAATCGGGGGAGGCCCAGCTCCTACAATGAGCAGTTCTTC. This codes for CASLNRGRPSSYNEQFF.

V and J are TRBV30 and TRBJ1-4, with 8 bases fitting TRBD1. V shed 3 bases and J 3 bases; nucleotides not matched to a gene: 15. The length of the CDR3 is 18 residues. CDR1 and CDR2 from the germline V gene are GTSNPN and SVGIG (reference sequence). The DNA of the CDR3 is TGTGCCTGGAGCCGGGCAGGGTTTCGGACAGGGCCTAATGAAAAACTGTTTTTT. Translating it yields CAWSRAGFRTGPNEKLFF.

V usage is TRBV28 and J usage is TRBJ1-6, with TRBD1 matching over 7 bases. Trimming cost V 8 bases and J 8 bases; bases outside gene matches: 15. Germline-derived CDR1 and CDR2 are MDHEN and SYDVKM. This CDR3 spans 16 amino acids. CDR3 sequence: CASQGRRGRRDSPLHF. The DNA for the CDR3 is TGTGCCAGCCAAGGGAGGAGGGGGCGCCGAGATTCACCCCTCCACTTT.

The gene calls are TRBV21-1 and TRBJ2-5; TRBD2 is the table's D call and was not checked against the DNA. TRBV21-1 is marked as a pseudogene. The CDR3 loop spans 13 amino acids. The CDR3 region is CASLQRRQETQYF. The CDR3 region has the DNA TGTGCCAGCCTCCAGCGGAGGCAAGAGACCCAGTACTTC.

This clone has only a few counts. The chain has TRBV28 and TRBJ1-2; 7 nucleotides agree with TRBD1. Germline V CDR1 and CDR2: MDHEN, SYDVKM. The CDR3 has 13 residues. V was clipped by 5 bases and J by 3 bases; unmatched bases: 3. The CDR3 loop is CASSTTGDYGYTF. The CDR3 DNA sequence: TGTGCCAGCAGTACTACAGGGGACTATGGCTACACCTTC.

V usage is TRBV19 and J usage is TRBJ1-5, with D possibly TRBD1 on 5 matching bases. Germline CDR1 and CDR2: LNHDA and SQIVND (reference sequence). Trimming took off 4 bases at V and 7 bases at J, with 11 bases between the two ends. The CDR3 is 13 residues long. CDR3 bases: TGTGCCAGTAGTACCTCAGGGAGGCAGCCCCAGCATTTT. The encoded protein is CASSTSGRQPQHF.

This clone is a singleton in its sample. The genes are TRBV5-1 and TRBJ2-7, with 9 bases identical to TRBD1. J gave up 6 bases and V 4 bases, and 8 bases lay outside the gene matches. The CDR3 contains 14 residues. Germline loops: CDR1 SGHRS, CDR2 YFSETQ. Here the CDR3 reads CASSAATGGGEQYF. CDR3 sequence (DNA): TGCGCCAGCAGCGCCGCGACAGGGGGAGGCGAGCAGTACTTC. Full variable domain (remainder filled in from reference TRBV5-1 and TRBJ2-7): KAGVTQTPRYLIKTRGQQVTLSCSPISGHRSVSWYQQTPGQGLQFLFEYFSETQRNKGNFPGRFSGRQFSNSRSEMNVSTLELGDSALYLCASSAATGGGEQYFGPGTRLTVT.

CDR3 DNA sequence: TGTGCCAGCAGCGGAGCGAACAATGAGCAGTTCTTC. Its translation is CASSGANNEQFF. V is TRBV9 and J is TRBJ2-1; D is unclear. V dropped 3 bases and J dropped 5 bases, with 6 bases sitting between them. The CDR3 covers 12 residues. The germline V gene encodes CDR1 SGDLS and CDR2 YYNGEE.

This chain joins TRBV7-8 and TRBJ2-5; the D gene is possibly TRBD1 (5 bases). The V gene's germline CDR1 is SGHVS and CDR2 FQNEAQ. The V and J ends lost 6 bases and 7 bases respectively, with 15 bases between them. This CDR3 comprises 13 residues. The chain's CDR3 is CASRLSDTTTQYF. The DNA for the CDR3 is TGTGCCAGCAGACTTTCGGACACCACGACCCAGTACTTC.

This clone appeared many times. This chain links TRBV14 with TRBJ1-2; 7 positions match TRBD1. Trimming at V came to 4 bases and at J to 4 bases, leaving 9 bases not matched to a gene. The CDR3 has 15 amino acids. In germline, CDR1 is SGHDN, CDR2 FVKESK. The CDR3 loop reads CASSLTQGWLYGYTF. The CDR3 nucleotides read TGTGCCAGCAGCCTTACACAGGGGTGGCTCTATGGCTACACCTTC.

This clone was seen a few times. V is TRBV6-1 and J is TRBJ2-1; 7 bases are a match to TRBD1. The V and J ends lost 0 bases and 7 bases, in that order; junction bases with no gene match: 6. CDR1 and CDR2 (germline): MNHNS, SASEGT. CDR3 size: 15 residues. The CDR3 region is CASSEAVTGRNEQFF. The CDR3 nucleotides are TGTGCCAGCAGTGAAGCGGTGACAGGGCGGAATGAGCAGTTCTTC.

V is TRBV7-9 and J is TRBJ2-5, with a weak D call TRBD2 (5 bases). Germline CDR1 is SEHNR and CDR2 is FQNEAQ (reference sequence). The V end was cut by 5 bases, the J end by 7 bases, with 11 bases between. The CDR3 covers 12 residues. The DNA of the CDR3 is TGTGCCAGCAGCATGGACTCGCTGACCCAGTACTTC. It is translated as CASSMDSLTQYF.

The CDR3 DNA is TGCGCCAGCAGCTTGTGGCGCGGGAGTCTGAATGAGCAGTTCTTC. Amino acid sequence: CASSLWRGSLNEQFF. V usage is TRBV5-1 and J usage is TRBJ2-1; 7 bases align to TRBD2. V lost 1 base, J lost 7 bases, and 8 bases stayed unmatched. The CDR3 sequence is 15 residues long. Germline CDR1 is SGHRS and CDR2 is YFSETQ.

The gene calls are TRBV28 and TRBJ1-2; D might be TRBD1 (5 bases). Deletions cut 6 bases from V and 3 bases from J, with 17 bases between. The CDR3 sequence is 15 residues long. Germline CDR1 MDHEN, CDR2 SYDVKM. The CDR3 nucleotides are TGTGCCAGCAGCCCAGCGGGGGGTTTAGACTATGGCTACACCTTC. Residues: CASSPAGGLDYGYTF.

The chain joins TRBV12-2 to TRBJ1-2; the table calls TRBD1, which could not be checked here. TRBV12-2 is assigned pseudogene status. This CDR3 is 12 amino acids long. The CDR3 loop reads CASRQPLYGYTF. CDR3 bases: TGTGCAAGTCGACAGCCTCTCTATGGCTACACCTTC.